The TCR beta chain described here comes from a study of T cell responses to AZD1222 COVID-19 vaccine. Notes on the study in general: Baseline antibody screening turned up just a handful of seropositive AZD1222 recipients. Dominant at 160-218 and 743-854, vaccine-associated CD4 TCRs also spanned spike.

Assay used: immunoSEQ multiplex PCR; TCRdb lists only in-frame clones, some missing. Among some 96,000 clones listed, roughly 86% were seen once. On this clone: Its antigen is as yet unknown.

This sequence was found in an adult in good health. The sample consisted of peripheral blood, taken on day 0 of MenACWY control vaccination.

The CDR3 DNA reads TGTGCCAGCAGCACGTACCCCCCTAGGGACAGGGGCACAGATACGCAGTATTTT. Its protein product is CASSTYPPRDRGTDTQYF. This sequence joins TRBV7-6 and TRBJ2-3, with 9 nucleotides matching TRBD1. The CDR3 loop spans 18 amino acids. V dropped 5 bases and J dropped 1; count of bases not matched to a gene: 13. CDR1 SGHVS and CDR2 FNYEAQ come from the germline V gene.